This entry concerns a single T cell receptor beta chain. Its antigen is undetermined. This sample is drawn from a study of Ad26.COV2.S vaccination and SARS-CoV-2 variants. This sample's treatment: approximately 18 received Ad26.COV2.S at low or high dose, single or two shots; 5 received placebo; per-sample allocation not given. Day 63 following the first vaccine or placebo injection was when the samples were taken. Data came from immunoSEQ multiplex PCR; TCRdb stores just in-frame clones and leaves some out. The sample lists about 420,000 clones, approximately 90% occurring once. Findings of the study overall: While placebo recipients had lower spike-specific TCR breadth, vaccine recipients had more. Substantial breadth in spike-specific CD8+ and CD4+ T cell responses was reportedly seen after vaccination.

The origin of this receptor is a person aged 18-65 years who received the Ad26.COV2.S COVID-19 vaccine or a placebo. The material sequenced was peripheral blood, taken in a trial of Ad26.COV2.S vaccine versus placebo.

CDR3 in amino acids: CSVAKTGGSYEQYF. DNA of the CDR3: TGCAGCGTTGCCAAGACAGGGGGTTCCTACGAGCAGTACTTC. V and J are TRBV29-1 and TRBJ2-7; 9 bases fit TRBD1. Germline V gene lookup returns CDR1 SQVTM and CDR2 ANQGSEA. The ends lost 4 bases at V and 1 base at J; junction bases unmatched: 5. The CDR3 contains 14 residues.